The clone carrying this T cell receptor (beta chain) was counted only a few times. Antigen specificity is unknown. Other DNA sequences in the sample encode the same CDR3. The sample is drawn from a study of cytomegalovirus exposure and HLA in healthy donors. Study-wide results and limits: The authors reported that TCR beta sequences could predict HLA-A and HLA-B alleles. These predictions were accurate for most subjects in the first cohort. Cytomegalovirus association was listed for 150 or so TCR beta chains. The classifier was said to identify cytomegalovirus status with high specificity and sensitivity.

PCR primers comprised 60 Vbeta and 13 Jbeta primers. TCRdb keeps only in-frame clones here, not all; method: immunoSEQ multiplex PCR. The sample contains roughly 72,000 clones, around 69% of which appear only once. CDR1 and CDR2 from the germline V gene are MNHEY and SVGAGI. CDR3 length equals 14 residues. V was shortened by 3 bases and J by 2 bases, with 10 bases between the two germline ends. The clonotype comes from a human donor in good health. Sequencing input: PBMCs. The J gene is TRBJ1-2, the V gene TRBV6-5; D unresolved. CDR3 sequence reads: CASSYSPGNYGYTF. CDR3 DNA: TGTGCCAGCAGTTATAGTCCGGGAAACTATGGCTACACCTTC.